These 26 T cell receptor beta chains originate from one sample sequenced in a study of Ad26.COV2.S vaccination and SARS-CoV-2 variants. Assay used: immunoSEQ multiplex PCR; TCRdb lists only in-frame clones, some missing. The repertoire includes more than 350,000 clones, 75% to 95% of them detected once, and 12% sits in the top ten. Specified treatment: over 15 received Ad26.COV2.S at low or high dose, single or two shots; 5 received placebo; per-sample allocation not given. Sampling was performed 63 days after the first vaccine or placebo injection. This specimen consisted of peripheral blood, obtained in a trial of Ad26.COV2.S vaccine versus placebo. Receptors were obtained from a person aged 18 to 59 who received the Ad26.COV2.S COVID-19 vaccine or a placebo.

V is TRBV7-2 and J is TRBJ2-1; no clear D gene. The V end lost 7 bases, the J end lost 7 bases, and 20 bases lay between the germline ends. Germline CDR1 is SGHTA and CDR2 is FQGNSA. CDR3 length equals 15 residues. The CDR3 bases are TGTGCCAGCACCGTGACACACACGGCCGGGAATGAGCAGTTCTTC. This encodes CASTVTHTAGNEQFF.

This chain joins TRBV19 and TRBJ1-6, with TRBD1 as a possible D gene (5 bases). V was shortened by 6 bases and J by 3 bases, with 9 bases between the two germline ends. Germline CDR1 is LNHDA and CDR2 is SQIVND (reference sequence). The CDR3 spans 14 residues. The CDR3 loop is CASRTDSYNSPLHF. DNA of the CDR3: TGTGCCAGTAGAACCGACAGCTATAATTCACCCCTCCACTTT.

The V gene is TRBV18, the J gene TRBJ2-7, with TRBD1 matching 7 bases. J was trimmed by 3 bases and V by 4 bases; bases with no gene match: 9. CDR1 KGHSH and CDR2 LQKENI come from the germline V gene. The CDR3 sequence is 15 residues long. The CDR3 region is CASSQQGRGHYEQYF. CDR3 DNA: TGTGCCAGCTCACAACAGGGGCGTGGACACTACGAGCAGTACTTC.

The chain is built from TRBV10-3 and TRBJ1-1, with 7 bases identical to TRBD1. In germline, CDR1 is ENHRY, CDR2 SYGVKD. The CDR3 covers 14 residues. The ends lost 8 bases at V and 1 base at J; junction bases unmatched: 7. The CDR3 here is CAIATGQANTEAFF. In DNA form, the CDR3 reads TGTGCCATCGCAACAGGACAGGCGAACACTGAAGCTTTCTTT.

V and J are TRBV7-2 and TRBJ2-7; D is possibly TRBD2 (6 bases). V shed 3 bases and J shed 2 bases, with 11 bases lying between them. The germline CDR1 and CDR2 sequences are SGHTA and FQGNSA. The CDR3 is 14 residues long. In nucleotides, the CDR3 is TGTGCCAGCAGCTTGGAGGAGGGAGCCTACGAGCAGTACTTC. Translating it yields CASSLEEGAYEQYF.

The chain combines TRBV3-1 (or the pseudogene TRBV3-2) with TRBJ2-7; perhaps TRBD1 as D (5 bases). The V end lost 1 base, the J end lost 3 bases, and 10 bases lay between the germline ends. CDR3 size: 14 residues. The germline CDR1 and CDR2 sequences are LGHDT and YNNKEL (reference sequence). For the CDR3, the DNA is TGTGCCAGCAGCCAAGGGTCCACAGGCTACGAGCAGTACTTC. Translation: CASSQGSTGYEQYF.

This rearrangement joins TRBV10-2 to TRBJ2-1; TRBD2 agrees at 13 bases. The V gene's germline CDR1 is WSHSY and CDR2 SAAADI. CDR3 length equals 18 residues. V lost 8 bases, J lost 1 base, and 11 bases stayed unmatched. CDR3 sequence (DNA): TGCGCCAGCGGGGGGGGACTAGCGGGGTTTGGGTCCTACAATGAGCAGTTCTTC. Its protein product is CASGGGLAGFGSYNEQFF.

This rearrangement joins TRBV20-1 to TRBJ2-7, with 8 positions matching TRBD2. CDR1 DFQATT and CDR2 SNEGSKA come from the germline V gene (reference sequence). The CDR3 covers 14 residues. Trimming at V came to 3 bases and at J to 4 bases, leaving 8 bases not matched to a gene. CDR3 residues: CSASMIAGPYEQYF. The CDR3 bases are TGCAGTGCTAGTATGATAGCGGGACCGTACGAGCAGTACTTC.

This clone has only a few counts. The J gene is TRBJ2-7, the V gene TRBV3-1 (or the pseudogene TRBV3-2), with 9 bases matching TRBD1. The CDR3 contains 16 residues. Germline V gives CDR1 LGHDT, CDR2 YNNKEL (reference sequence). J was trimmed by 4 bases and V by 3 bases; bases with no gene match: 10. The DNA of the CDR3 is TGTGCCAGCAGCCAGGGGATGCCGGGACAGGGTTACGAGCAGTACTTC. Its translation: CASSQGMPGQGYEQYF.

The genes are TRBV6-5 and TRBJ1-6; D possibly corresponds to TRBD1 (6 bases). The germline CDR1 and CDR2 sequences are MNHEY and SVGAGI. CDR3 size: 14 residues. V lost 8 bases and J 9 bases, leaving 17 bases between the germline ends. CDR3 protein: CASGGTYEGSPLHF. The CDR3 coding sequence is TGTGCCAGCGGAGGGACATACGAAGGTTCACCCCTCCACTTT.

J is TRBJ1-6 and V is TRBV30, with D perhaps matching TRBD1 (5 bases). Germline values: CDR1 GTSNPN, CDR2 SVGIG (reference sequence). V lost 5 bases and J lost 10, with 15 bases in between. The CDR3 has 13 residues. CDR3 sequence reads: CAWRQNRGSPLHF. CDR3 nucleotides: TGTGCCTGGCGACAGAACCGAGGGTCACCCCTCCACTTT.

CDR3 loop: CATLARGSNQPQHF. The CDR3 DNA reads as TGTGCCACCCTGGCCCGCGGGAGCAATCAGCCCCAGCATTTT. The chain recombines TRBV19 with TRBJ1-5, with no clear D. Germline CDR1 is LNHDA and CDR2 is SQIVND (reference sequence). The V end was cut by 10 bases, the J end by 1 base, with 14 bases between. The CDR3 length is 14 residues.

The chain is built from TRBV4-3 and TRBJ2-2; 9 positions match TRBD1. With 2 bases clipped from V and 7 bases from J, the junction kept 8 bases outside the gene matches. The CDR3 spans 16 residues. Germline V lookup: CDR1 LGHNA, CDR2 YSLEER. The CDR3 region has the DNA TGCGCCAGCAGCCAACCGCCGGGACAGGGCGACGGGGAGCTGTTTTTT. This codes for CASSQPPGQGDGELFF.

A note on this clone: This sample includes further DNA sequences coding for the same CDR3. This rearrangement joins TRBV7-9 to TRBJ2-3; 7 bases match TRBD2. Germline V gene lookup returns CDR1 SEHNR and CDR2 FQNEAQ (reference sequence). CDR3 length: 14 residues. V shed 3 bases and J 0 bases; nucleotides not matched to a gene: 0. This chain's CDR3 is CASSFSGSTDTQYF. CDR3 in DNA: TGTGCCAGCAGCTTTAGCGGGAGCACAGATACGCAGTATTTT.

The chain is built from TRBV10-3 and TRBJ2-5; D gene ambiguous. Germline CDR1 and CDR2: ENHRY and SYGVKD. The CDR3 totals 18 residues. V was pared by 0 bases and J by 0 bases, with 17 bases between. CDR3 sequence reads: CAISESNLTIRYQETQYF. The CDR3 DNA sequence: TGTGCCATCAGTGAGTCGAATTTAACTATTCGGTACCAAGAGACCCAGTACTTC.

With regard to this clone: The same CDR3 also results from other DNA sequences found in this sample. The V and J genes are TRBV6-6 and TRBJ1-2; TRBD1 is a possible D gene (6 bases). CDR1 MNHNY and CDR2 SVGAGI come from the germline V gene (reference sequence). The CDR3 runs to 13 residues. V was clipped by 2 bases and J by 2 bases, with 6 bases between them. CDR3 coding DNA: TGTGCCAGCAGTTACGGACAGAACTATGGCTACACCTTC. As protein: CASSYGQNYGYTF.

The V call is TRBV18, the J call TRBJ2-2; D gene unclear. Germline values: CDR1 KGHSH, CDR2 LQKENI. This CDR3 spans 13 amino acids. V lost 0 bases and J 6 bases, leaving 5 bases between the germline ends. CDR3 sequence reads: CASSPPTPGELFF. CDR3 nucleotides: TGTGCCAGCTCACCACCCACGCCCGGGGAGCTGTTTTTT.

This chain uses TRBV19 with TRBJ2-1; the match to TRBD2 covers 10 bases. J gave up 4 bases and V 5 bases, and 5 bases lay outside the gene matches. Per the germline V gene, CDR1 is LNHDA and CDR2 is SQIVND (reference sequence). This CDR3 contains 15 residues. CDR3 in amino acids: CASSFLTSGYNEQFF. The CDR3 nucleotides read TGTGCCAGTAGTTTCCTGACTAGCGGGTACAATGAGCAGTTCTTC. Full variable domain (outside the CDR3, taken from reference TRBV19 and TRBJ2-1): DGGITQSPKYLFRKEGQNVTLSCEQNLNHDAMYWYRQDPGQGLRLIYYSQIVNDFQKGDIAEGYSVSREKKESFPLTVTSAQKNPTAFYLCASSFLTSGYNEQFFGPGTRLTVL.

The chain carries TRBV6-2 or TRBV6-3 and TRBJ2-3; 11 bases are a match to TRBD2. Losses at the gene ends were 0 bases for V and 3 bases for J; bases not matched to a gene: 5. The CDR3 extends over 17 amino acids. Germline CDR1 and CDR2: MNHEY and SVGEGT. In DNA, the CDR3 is TGTGCCAGCAGTTACTCCTTACTAGCGGGAGTGACAGATACGCAGTATTTT. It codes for CASSYSLLAGVTDTQYF.

The CDR3 region has the DNA TGCGCCAGCAGCCAGACGGCGGGGGGAGCTGAAGCTTTCTTT. Translated, it gives CASSQTAGGAEAFF. The chain carries TRBV4-3 and TRBJ1-1; TRBD1 might be the D (5 bases). The V end lost 3 bases, the J end lost 6 bases, and 14 bases lay between the germline ends. CDR3 length equals 14 residues. From germline, CDR1 is LGHNA and CDR2 YSLEER.

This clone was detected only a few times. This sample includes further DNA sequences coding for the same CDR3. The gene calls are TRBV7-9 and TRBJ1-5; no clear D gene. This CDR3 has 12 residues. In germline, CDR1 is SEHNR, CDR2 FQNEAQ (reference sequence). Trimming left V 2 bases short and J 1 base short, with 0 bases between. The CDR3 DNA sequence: TGTGCCAGCAGCTTAAGCAATCAGCCCCAGCATTTT. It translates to CASSLSNQPQHF.

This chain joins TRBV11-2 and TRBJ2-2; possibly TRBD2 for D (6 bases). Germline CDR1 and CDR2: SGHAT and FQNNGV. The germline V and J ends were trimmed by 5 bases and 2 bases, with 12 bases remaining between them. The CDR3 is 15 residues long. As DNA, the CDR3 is TGTGCCAGCAGCGGGGCGGGACCTAACACCGGGGAGCTGTTTTTT. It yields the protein CASSGAGPNTGELFF.

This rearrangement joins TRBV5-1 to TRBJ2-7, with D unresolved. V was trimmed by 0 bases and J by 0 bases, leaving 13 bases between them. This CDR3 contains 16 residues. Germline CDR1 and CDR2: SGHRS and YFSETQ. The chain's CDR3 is CASSLVVSRYSYEQYF. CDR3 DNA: TGCGCCAGCAGCTTGGTGGTGAGTAGGTACTCCTACGAGCAGTACTTC.

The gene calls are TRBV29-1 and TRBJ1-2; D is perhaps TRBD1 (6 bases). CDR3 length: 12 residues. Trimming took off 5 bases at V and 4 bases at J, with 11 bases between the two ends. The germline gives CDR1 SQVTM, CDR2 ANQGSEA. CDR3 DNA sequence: TGCAGCGTTTTGGACAGTCTCTATGGCTACACCTTC. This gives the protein CSVLDSLYGYTF.

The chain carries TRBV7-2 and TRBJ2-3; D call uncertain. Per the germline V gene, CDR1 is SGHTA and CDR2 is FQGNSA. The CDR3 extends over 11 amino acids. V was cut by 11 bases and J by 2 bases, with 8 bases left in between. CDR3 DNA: TGTGCCGCCAGAGACACAGATACGCAGTATTTT. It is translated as CAARDTDTQYF.

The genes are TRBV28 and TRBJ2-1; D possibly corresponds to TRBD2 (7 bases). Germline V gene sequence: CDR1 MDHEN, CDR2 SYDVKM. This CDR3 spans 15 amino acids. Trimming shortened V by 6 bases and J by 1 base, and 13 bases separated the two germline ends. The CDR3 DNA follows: TGTGCCAGCAGCCGAGGGGGAGGGTCCTACAATGAGCAGTTCTTC. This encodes CASSRGGGSYNEQFF.